Listed below are T cell receptor beta chains from one sample, sequenced in a study of blood T cell repertoires in COVID-19. Only in-frame clones appear in the TCRdb table, and some are missing; sequencing was by immunoSEQ multiplex PCR. The sample has 250,000 or so clones, almost 85% seen once; the top ten hold more than 4%. Material: peripheral blood. These receptor sequences come from a man aged 50 to 59 with acute or convalescent COVID-19. Both conserved end residues are part of each CDR3. The D gene is left open where the match is weak. Size is omitted from some rows. Given values are once, few, many or a class for expanded clones.

>NA|TRBV29-1|TRBJ2-1|NA
CSVEEEGFF
TGCAGCGTTGAAGAGGAGGGGTTCTTC
>TRBD1|TRBV19|TRBJ2-4|NA
CASSMNLGQVPWPLQSLAKNIQYF
TGTGCCAGTAGTATGAACTTGGGACAGGTCCCATGGCCGTTACAGTCGTTAGCCAAAAACATTCAGTACTTC
>TRBD1|TRBV12-3/TRBV12-4|TRBJ1-1|NA
CASRENQGAEAFF
TGTGCCAGCAGGGAGAATCAGGGGGCCGAAGCTTTCTTT
>NA|TRBV7-9|TRBJ1-1|NA
CASSLVLSGTEAFF
TGTGCCAGCAGCTTAGTTCTCAGCGGGACTGAAGCTTTCTTT
>NA|TRBV6-5|TRBJ1-5|NA
CASSYSPGDQPQHF
TGTGCCAGCAGTTACTCCCCCGGTGATCAGCCCCAGCATTTT
>NA|TRBV7-2|TRBJ2-1|NA
CASSLSLAPLWFF
TGTGCCAGCAGCTTATCCCTAGCGCCGCTTTGGTTCTTC
>NA|TRBV5-1|TRBJ1-4|NA
CASSLGRGGDEKLFF
TGCGCCAGCAGCTTGGGAAGGGGTGGCGATGAAAAACTGTTTTTT
>NA|TRBV6-5|TRBJ1-4|NA
CASRNGQLHEKLFF
TGTGCCAGCAGGAATGGACAGTTGCATGAAAAACTGTTTTTT
>NA|TRBV6-4|TRBJ1-5|NA
CASSPHQNQPQHF
TGTGCCAGCAGTCCGCACCAGAATCAGCCCCAGCATTTT
>TRBD2|TRBV2|TRBJ2-1|NA
CASTLPGLAGVLHNEQFF
TGTGCCAGCACCTTACCGGGACTAGCGGGAGTTCTCCACAATGAGCAGTTCTTC
>TRBD1|TRBV9|TRBJ2-1|NA
CASSVGTALTYNEQFF
TGTGCCAGCAGCGTTGGGACAGCCCTAACCTACAATGAGCAGTTCTTC
>TRBD1|TRBV6-6|TRBJ1-1|NA
CASSYTGGVSTEAFF
TGTGCCAGCAGTTACACAGGGGGGGTAAGCACTGAAGCTTTCTTT
>NA|TRBV6-6|TRBJ1-1|NA
CASSRPGDRTANTEAFF
TGTGCCAGCAGTCGACCAGGGGACCGAACGGCGAACACTGAAGCTTTCTTT
>TRBD2|TRBV11-2|TRBJ2-1|NA
CASSLLAGDWNEQFF
TGTGCCAGCAGCTTACTAGCGGGAGACTGGAATGAGCAGTTCTTC
>TRBD1|TRBV11-2|TRBJ1-2|NA
CASSPPDRGNEGYGYTF
TGTGCCAGCAGCCCGCCGGACAGGGGGAATGAGGGCTATGGCTACACCTTC
>NA|TRBV3-1/TRBV3-2|TRBJ2-6|NA
CASSQDSSSGANVLTF
TGTGCCAGCAGCCAAGATTCCTCCTCTGGGGCCAACGTCCTGACTTTC
>NA|TRBV5-4|TRBJ1-6|NA
CASSQQDWYTNSPLHF
TGTGCCAGCAGCCAACAGGATTGGTATACGAATTCACCCCTCCACTTT
>TRBD1|TRBV7-9|TRBJ2-7|NA
CASSLFGTGGEQYF
TGTGCCAGCAGCCTCTTTGGGACAGGGGGCGAGCAGTACTTC
>NA|TRBV3-1/TRBV3-2|TRBJ2-1|NA
CASSLGLYNEQFF
TGTGCCAGCAGCTTGGGACTGTACAATGAGCAGTTCTTC
>NA|TRBV27|TRBJ1-5|NA
CASSLWAGDSNQPQHF
TGTGCCAGCAGTTTATGGGCAGGCGATAGCAATCAGCCCCAGCATTTT
>TRBD1|TRBV6-1|TRBJ1-1|NA
CASSLRTGSTTEAFF
TGTGCCAGCAGCCTAAGGACAGGGAGTACCACTGAAGCTTTCTTT
>TRBD1|TRBV5-6|TRBJ2-7|NA
CASSQTGLSYEQYF
TGTGCCAGCAGCCAGACAGGGCTCTCCTACGAGCAGTACTTC
>TRBD1|TRBV6-1|TRBJ2-5|NA
CASSEGQDLAWETQYF
TGTGCCAGCAGTGAGGGACAGGATCTAGCGTGGGAGACCCAGTACTTC
>NA|TRBV5-8|TRBJ1-5|NA
CASSLLVGDNQPQHF
TGTGCCAGCAGCTTGTTAGTAGGGGATAATCAGCCCCAGCATTTT
>NA|TRBV2|TRBJ1-5|NA
CASSLRGMRNQPQHF
TGTGCCAGCAGCCTAAGGGGTATGAGAAATCAGCCCCAGCATTTT
>TRBD1|TRBV19|TRBJ1-6|NA
CASSRRGRDSPLHF
TGTGCCAGTAGTAGGAGGGGGCGGGATTCACCCCTCCACTTT
>NA|TRBV11-3|TRBJ1-1|NA
CASSLGRLNTEAFF
TGTGCCAGCAGCTTGGGCAGATTGAACACTGAAGCTTTCTTT
>TRBD2|TRBV19|TRBJ2-1|NA
CASSPLTSGPDNEQFF
TGTGCCAGTAGTCCCCTAACTAGCGGCCCTGACAATGAGCAGTTCTTC
>TRBD2|TRBV7-3|TRBJ2-7|NA
CASSLTGLATEQYF
TGTGCCAGCAGCTTAACGGGACTAGCGACCGAGCAGTACTTC
>TRBD1|TRBV2|TRBJ1-2|many
CAGGTVLNYGYTF
TGTGCCGGAGGGACAGTACTTAACTATGGCTACACCTTC
>TRBD2|TRBV19|TRBJ2-7|NA
CASSITSGYEQYF
TGTGCCAGTAGTATTACTAGCGGCTACGAGCAGTACTTC
>TRBD1|TRBV7-9|TRBJ2-5|NA
CASSLNGGQRETQYF
TGTGCCAGCAGCTTAAATGGGGGACAGCGGGAGACCCAGTACTTC
>NA|TRBV6-4|TRBJ1-1|NA
CASSPSGGTEAFF
TGTGCCAGCAGTCCCTCTGGGGGGACTGAAGCTTTCTTT
>TRBD2|TRBV6-6|TRBJ2-7|NA
CASSPASGGYEQYF
TGTGCCAGCAGTCCTGCTTCGGGGGGATACGAGCAGTACTTC
>TRBD2|TRBV9|TRBJ2-1|NA
CASSVEPSGYSSYNEQFF
TGTGCCAGCAGCGTAGAGCCTAGCGGGTACAGCTCCTACAATGAGCAGTTCTTC
>NA|TRBV28|TRBJ1-2|NA
CASSLSYGYTF
TGTGCCAGCAGCCTATCCTATGGCTACACCTTC
>TRBD1|TRBV6-5|TRBJ2-1|NA
CASSPTGVSYNEQFF
TGTGCCAGCAGTCCCACAGGGGTGTCCTACAATGAGCAGTTCTTC
>TRBD1|TRBV2|TRBJ2-5|NA
CASSPGQRMRETQYF
TGTGCCAGCTCCCCGGGACAGAGGATGCGGGAGACCCAGTACTTC
>NA|TRBV20-1|TRBJ1-1|NA
CSARRNTEAFF
TGCAGTGCTAGGAGGAACACTGAAGCTTTCTTT
>NA|TRBV27|TRBJ2-7|NA
CASSKPGVRYEQYF
TGTGCCAGCAGTAAGCCCGGAGTCCGCTACGAGCAGTACTTC
>NA|TRBV12-5|TRBJ1-2|NA
CASGLRGDDYGYTF
TGTGCTAGTGGTTTGAGGGGTGACGACTATGGCTACACCTTC
>TRBD1|TRBV9|TRBJ1-1|NA
CASSSQGANTEAFF
TGTGCCAGCAGCTCACAGGGGGCGAACACTGAAGCTTTCTTT
>TRBD2|TRBV15|TRBJ2-7|NA
CATSGSTSGAPYEQYF
TGTGCCACCAGCGGGTCGACTAGCGGGGCTCCCTACGAGCAGTACTTC
>NA|TRBV5-6|TRBJ2-7|NA
CASRPRWSEGPYEQYF
TGTGCCAGCAGACCTCGTTGGTCAGAGGGTCCATACGAGCAGTACTTC
>NA|TRBV18|TRBJ1-5|NA
CASSPPTGDQPQHF
TGTGCCAGCTCACCACCTACGGGGGATCAGCCCCAGCATTTT
>NA|TRBV9|TRBJ1-2|NA
CASSASGTTGYGYTF
TGTGCCAGCAGCGCATCCGGGACAACGGGGTATGGCTACACCTTC
>NA|TRBV7-2|TRBJ2-7|once
CASSLSRVTYEQYF
TGTGCCAGCAGCTTATCGCGGGTAACCTACGAGCAGTACTTC
>TRBD2|TRBV28|TRBJ2-3|NA
CASSKMGLAGDTQYF
TGTGCCAGCAGTAAAATGGGACTAGCGGGAGATACGCAGTATTTT
>NA|TRBV30|TRBJ1-5|once
CAWSVQYSNQPQHF
TGTGCCTGGAGTGTACAGTATAGCAATCAGCCCCAGCATTTT
>NA|TRBV4-1|TRBJ1-2|few
CASSQAGGRSGYTF
TGCGCCAGCAGCCAAGCCGGGGGGAGGTCCGGCTACACCTTC
>NA|TRBV6-5|TRBJ2-3|NA
CASSLSGTDTQYF
TGTGCCAGCAGTCTGTCGGGCACAGATACGCAGTATTTT
>TRBD2|TRBV19|TRBJ2-1|NA
CASSIVGLASTIYNEQFF
TGTGCCAGTAGTATAGTCGGACTAGCGAGTACGATCTACAATGAGCAGTTCTTC
>TRBD1|TRBV5-1|TRBJ2-3|NA
CASSLLGGPDTQYF
TGCGCCAGCAGCTTGCTAGGGGGCCCAGATACGCAGTATTTT
>TRBD1|TRBV6-5|TRBJ2-5|NA
CASTLTGDVGTQYF
TGTGCCAGCACCCTCACAGGGGATGTGGGGACCCAGTACTTC
>NA|TRBV9|TRBJ1-2|NA
CASSVGSNGYTF
TGTGCCAGCAGCGTAGGGAGCAATGGCTACACCTTC
>NA|TRBV11-3|TRBJ2-7|NA
CASSLRRTSYEQYF
TGTGCCAGCAGCCTACGGAGGACGTCCTACGAGCAGTACTTC
>TRBD2|TRBV19|TRBJ2-7|once
CASSPERGARNEQYF
TGTGCCAGTAGTCCGGAGCGGGGGGCGAGAAACGAGCAGTACTTC